The rows below give T cell receptor beta chains drawn from one sample of a study of blood T cell repertoires in COVID-19. Sequencing was performed with immunoSEQ multiplex PCR; in TCRdb, only in-frame clones are kept and a portion is missing. The table has hundreds of thousands of clones, about 86% seen once; the top ten hold more than 9.5%. The sequenced sample was peripheral blood. Every receptor here comes from a woman older than 75 with acute or convalescent COVID-19. Each CDR3 is given with its conserved first and last residue. D genes are given only for firm matches. Rows may omit the clone size; those that give it use once, few, many or a size class.

d_call | j_call | clone_size | v_call | cdr3_aa | cdr3_nt
NA | TRBJ1-2 | NA | TRBV29-1 | CSVRVSNYGYTF | TGCAGCGTTCGAGTTTCTAACTATGGCTACACCTTC
TRBD1 | TRBJ1-5 | NA | TRBV6-4 | CASSDHLRQGSLWPQHF | TGTGCCAGCAGTGACCACCTTAGACAGGGCTCCCTATGGCCCCAGCATTTT
NA | TRBJ1-3 | NA | TRBV7-9 | CASSPEGVRRNTIYF | TGTGCCAGCAGCCCTGAGGGGGTAAGGCGAAACACCATATATTTT
NA | TRBJ2-1 | once | TRBV6-2/TRBV6-3 | CASSRQLISYNEQFF | TGTGCCAGCAGCCGCCAACTAATCTCCTACAATGAGCAGTTCTTC
TRBD2 | TRBJ2-1 | NA | TRBV18 | CASSSGLAGGPSYNEQFF | TGTGCCAGCTCATCAGGACTAGCGGGGGGCCCGTCCTACAATGAGCAGTTCTTC
NA | TRBJ2-3 | NA | TRBV24-1 | CATSRSDTQYF | TGTGCCACCTCCAGGTCAGATACGCAGTATTTT
NA | TRBJ2-2 | few | TRBV30 | CAWSVHRELFF | TGTGCCTGGAGTGTACACAGGGAGCTGTTTTTT
NA | TRBJ2-2 | NA | TRBV5-1 | CASSLGRGDTGELFF | TGCGCCAGCAGCTTGGGGCGGGGCGACACCGGGGAGCTGTTTTTT
NA | TRBJ2-6 | NA | TRBV4-1 | CASSQDIAVNALGANVLTF | TGCGCCAGCAGCCAAGATATTGCGGTTAATGCTCTGGGGGCCAACGTCCTGACTTTC
NA | TRBJ2-1 | NA | TRBV7-8 | CASIQGPYNEQFF | TGTGCCAGCATACAGGGCCCCTACAATGAGCAGTTCTTC
NA | TRBJ1-2 | NA | TRBV5-1 | CASSNIGGAGYGYTF | TGCGCCAGCAGCAATATTGGGGGGGCCGGCTATGGCTACACCTTC
TRBD1 | TRBJ2-5 | NA | TRBV7-3 | CASRQTGQGRETQYF | TGTGCCAGCAGACAAACGGGACAGGGCCGAGAGACCCAGTACTTC
NA | TRBJ1-2 | few | TRBV29-1 | CSVVRGGDGYTF | TGCAGCGTTGTTAGGGGGGGCGACGGCTACACCTTC
NA | TRBJ1-2 | NA | TRBV14 | CASSQDRVTGGYTF | TGTGCCAGCAGCCAAGACAGGGTGACAGGTGGCTACACCTTC
TRBD2 | TRBJ2-3 | NA | TRBV12-5 | CASGLWGSGGPFTDTQYF | TGTGCTAGTGGTTTGTGGGGTAGCGGGGGACCTTTCACAGATACGCAGTATTTT
NA | TRBJ2-7 | once | TRBV2 | CASTLTGQPTYEQYF | TGTGCCAGCACCTTGACCGGACAACCTACCTACGAGCAGTACTTC
NA | TRBJ2-2 | once | TRBV3-1/TRBV3-2 | CASSEGGLGELFF | TGTGCCAGCTCCGAGGGGGGGCTCGGGGAGCTGTTTTTT
TRBD1 | TRBJ1-1 | NA | TRBV28 | CASRPGGWTEAFF | TGTGCCAGCAGACCAGGGGGATGGACTGAAGCTTTCTTT
NA | TRBJ2-1 | NA | TRBV2 | CASTQRRGLYNEQFF | TGTGCCAGCACTCAAAGGAGGGGGCTTTACAATGAGCAGTTCTTC
TRBD1 | TRBJ2-2 | NA | TRBV5-1 | CASSLGQGPLTGELFF | TGCGCCAGCAGCTTGGGACAGGGACCGTTAACCGGGGAGCTGTTTTTT